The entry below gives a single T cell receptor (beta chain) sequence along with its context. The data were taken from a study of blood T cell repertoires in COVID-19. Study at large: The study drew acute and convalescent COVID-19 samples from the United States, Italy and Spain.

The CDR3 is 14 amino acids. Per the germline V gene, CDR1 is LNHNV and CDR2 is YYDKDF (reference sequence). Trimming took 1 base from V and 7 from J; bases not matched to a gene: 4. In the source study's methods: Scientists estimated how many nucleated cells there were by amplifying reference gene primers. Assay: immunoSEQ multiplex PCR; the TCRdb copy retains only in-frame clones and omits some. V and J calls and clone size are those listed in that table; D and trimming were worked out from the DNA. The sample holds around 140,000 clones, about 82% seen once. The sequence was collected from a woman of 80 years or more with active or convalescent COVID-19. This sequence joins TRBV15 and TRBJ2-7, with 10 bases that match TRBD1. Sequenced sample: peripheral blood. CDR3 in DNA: TGTGCCACCAGCAGAGGCGGACAGGGGGGAGAGCAGTACTTC. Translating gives CATSRGGQGGEQYF.